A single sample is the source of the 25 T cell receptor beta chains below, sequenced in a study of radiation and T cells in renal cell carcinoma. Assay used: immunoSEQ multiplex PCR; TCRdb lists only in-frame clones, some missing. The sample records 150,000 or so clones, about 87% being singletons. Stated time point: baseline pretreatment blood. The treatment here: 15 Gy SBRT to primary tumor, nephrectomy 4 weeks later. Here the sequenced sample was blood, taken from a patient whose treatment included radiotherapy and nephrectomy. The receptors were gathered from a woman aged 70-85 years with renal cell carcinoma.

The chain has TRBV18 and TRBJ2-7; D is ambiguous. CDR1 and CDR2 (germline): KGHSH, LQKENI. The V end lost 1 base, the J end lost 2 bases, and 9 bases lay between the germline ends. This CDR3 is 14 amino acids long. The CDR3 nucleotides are TGTGCCAGCTCACCACGGGCAGTAACCTACGAGCAGTACTTC. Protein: CASSPRAVTYEQYF.

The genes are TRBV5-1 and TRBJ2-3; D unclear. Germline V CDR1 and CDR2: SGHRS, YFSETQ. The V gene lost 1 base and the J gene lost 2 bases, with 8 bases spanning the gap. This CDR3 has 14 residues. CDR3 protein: CASSLQRATDTQYF. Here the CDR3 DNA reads TGCGCCAGCAGCTTGCAACGGGCCACAGATACGCAGTATTTT.

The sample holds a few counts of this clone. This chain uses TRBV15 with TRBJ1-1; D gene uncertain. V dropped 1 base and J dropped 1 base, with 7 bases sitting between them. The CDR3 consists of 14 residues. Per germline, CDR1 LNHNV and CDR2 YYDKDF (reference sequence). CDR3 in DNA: TGTGCCACCAGCAGAGTCGTGGCGAACACTGAAGCTTTCTTT. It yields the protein CATSRVVANTEAFF.

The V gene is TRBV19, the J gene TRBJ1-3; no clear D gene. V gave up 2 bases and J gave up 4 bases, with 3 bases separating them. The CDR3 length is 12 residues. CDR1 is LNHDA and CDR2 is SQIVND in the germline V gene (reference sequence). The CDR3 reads CASSIRGNTIYF. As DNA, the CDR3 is TGTGCCAGTAGTATAAGGGGAAACACCATATATTTT.

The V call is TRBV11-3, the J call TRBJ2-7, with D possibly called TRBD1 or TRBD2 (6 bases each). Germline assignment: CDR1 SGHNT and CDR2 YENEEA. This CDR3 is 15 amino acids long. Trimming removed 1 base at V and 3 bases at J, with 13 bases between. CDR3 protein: CASSLVPGAIYEQYF. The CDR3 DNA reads TGTGCCAGCAGCTTAGTCCCGGGGGCGATCTACGAGCAGTACTTC.

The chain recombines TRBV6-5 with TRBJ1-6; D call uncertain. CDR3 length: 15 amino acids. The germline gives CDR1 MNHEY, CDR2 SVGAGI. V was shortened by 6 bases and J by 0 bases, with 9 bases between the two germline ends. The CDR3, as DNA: TGTGCCAGCAGAGGGATCGGCTCCTATAATTCACCCCTCCACTTT. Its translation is CASRGIGSYNSPLHF.

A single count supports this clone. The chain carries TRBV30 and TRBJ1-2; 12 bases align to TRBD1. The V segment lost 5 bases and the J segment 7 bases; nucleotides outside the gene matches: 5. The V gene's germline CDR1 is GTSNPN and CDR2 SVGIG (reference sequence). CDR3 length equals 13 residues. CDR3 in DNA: TGTGCCTGGGGGACAGGGGGCGCGTTTGGCTACACCTTC. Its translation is CAWGTGGAFGYTF.

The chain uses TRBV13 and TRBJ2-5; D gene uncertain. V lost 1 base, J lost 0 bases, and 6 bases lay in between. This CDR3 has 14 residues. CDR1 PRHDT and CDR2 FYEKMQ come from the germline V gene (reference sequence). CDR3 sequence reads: CASSLVEDQETQYF. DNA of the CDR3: TGTGCCAGCAGCTTAGTTGAAGACCAAGAGACCCAGTACTTC.

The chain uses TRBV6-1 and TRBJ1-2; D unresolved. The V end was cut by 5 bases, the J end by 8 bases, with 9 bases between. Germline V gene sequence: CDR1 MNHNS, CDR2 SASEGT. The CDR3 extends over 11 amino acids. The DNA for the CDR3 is TGTGCCAGCAGTAAAGGCCAAGGCTACACCTTC. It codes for CASSKGQGYTF.

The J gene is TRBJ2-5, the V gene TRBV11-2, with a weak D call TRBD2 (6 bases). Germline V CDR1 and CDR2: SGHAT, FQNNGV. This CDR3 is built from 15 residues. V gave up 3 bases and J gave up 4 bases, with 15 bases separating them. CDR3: CASSFGGTHGETQYF. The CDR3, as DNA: TGTGCCAGCAGCTTCGGGGGAACCCATGGAGAGACCCAGTACTTC.

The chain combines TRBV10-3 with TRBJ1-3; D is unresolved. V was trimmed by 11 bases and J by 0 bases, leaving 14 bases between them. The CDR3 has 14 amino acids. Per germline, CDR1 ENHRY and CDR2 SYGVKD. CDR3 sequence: CAARADLSGNTIYF. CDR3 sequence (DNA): TGTGCCGCCCGAGCGGACCTCTCTGGAAACACCATATATTTT.

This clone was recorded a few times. The CDR3 DNA reads TGTGCCTGGAGTGTTCCGATCGGGAGCGGCCAAGAGACCCAGTACTTC. Its translation is CAWSVPIGSGQETQYF. J is TRBJ2-5 and V is TRBV30; D might be TRBD2 (6 bases). Germline CDR1 GTSNPN, CDR2 SVGIG (reference sequence). The CDR3 covers 16 residues. V gave up 0 bases and J gave up 1 base, with 15 bases separating them.

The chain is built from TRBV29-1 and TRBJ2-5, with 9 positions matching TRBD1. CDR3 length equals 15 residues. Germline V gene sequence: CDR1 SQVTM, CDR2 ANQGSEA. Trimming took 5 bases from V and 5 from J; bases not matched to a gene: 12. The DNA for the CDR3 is TGCAGCGTTAAGTCAGGGACAGGGAAGGGGGAGACCCAGTACTTC. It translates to CSVKSGTGKGETQYF.

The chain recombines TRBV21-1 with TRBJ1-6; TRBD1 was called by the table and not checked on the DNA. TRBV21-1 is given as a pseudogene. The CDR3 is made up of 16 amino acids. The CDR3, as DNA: TGTGCCAGCAGCGTCGCAGGGGCTTACTATAATTCACCCCTCCACTTT. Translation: CASSVAGAYYNSPLHF.

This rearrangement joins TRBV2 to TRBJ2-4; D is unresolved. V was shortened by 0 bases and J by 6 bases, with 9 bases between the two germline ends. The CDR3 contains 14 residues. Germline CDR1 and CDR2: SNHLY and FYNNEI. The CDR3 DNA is TGTGCCAGCAGTGAAGCGCTGGTAGGAAACATTCAGTACTTC. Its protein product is CASSEALVGNIQYF.

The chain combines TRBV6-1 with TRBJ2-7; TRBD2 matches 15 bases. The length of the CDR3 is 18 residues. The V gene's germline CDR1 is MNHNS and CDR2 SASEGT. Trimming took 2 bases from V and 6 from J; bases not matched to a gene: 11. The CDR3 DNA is TGTGCCAGCAGTGAAAGGACTAGCGGGGGGGCCTTTCCACGCGAGCAGTACTTC. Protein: CASSERTSGGAFPREQYF.

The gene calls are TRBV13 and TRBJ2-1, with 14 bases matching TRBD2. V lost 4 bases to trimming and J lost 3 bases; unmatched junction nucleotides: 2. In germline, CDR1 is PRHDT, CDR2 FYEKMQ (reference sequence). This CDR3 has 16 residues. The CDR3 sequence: CASSSGTSGGYNEQFF. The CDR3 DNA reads TGTGCCAGCAGCTCCGGGACTAGCGGGGGCTACAATGAGCAGTTCTTC.

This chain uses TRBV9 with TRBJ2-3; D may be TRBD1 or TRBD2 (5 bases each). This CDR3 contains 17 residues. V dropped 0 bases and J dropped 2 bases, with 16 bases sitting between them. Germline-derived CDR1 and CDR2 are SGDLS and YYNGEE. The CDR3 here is CASSVAPGTGYTDTQYF. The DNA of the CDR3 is TGTGCCAGCAGCGTAGCTCCCGGGACGGGCTACACAGATACGCAGTATTTT.

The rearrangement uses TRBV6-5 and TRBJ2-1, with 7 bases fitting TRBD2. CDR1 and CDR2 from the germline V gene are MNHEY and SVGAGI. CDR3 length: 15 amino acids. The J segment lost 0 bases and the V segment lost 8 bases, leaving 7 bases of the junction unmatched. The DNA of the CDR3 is TGTGCCAGCTCTTTAGCGGGCGCCTCCTACAATGAGCAGTTCTTC. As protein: CASSLAGASYNEQFF.

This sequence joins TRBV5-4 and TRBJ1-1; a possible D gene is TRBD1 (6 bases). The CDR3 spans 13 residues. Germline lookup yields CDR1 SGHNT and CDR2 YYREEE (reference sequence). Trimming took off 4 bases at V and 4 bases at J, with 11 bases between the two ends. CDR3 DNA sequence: TGTGCCAGCAGCATACAGGGAGGCACTGAAGCTTTCTTT. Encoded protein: CASSIQGGTEAFF. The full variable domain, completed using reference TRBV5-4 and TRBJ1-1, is ETGVTQSPTHLIKTRGQQVTLRCSSQSGHNTVSWYQQALGQGPQFIFQYYREEENGRGNFPPRFSGLQFPNYSSELNVNALELDDSALYLCASSIQGGTEAFFGQGTRLTVV.

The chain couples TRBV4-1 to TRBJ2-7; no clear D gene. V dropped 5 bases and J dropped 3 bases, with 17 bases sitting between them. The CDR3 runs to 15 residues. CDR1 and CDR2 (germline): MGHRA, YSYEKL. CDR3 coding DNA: TGCGCCAGCAGCTCCACTGGTATCGTCCGCTACGAGCAGTACTTC. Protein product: CASSSTGIVRYEQYF.

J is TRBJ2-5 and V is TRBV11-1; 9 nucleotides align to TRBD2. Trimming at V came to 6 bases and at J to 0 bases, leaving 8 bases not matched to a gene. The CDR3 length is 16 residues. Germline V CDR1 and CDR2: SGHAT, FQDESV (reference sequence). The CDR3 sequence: CASSSSGGPYQETQYF. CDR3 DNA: TGTGCCAGCAGTTCGAGCGGGGGGCCGTACCAAGAGACCCAGTACTTC. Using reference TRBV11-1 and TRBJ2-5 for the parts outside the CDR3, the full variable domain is EAEVAQSPRYKITEKSQAVAFWCDPISGHATLYWYRQILGQGPELLVQFQDESVVDDSQLPKDRFSAERLKGVDSTLKIQPAELGDSAMYLCASSSSGGPYQETQYFGPGTRLLVL.

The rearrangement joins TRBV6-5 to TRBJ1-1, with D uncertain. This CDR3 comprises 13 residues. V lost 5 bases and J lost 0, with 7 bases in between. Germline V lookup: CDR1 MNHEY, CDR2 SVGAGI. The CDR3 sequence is CASSETVNTEAFF. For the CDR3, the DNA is TGTGCCAGCAGTGAGACGGTGAACACTGAAGCTTTCTTT.

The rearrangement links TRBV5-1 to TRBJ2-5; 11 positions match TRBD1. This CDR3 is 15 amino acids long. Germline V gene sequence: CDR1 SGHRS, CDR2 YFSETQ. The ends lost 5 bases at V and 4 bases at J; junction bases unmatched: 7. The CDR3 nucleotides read TGCGCCAGCAGTTGGACAGGGGGCAGAGGAGAGACCCAGTACTTC. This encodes CASSWTGGRGETQYF.

This CDR3 reads CASTQKPGHPRYNEQFF. The CDR3 DNA reads TGCGCCAGCACGCAAAAACCCGGACATCCCCGATACAATGAGCAGTTCTTC. This chain links TRBV4-1 with TRBJ2-1; maybe TRBD1 (5 bases). The CDR3 runs to 17 residues. Trimming took off 7 bases at V and 4 bases at J, with 23 bases between the two ends. Germline CDR1 reads MGHRA; CDR2 reads YSYEKL.